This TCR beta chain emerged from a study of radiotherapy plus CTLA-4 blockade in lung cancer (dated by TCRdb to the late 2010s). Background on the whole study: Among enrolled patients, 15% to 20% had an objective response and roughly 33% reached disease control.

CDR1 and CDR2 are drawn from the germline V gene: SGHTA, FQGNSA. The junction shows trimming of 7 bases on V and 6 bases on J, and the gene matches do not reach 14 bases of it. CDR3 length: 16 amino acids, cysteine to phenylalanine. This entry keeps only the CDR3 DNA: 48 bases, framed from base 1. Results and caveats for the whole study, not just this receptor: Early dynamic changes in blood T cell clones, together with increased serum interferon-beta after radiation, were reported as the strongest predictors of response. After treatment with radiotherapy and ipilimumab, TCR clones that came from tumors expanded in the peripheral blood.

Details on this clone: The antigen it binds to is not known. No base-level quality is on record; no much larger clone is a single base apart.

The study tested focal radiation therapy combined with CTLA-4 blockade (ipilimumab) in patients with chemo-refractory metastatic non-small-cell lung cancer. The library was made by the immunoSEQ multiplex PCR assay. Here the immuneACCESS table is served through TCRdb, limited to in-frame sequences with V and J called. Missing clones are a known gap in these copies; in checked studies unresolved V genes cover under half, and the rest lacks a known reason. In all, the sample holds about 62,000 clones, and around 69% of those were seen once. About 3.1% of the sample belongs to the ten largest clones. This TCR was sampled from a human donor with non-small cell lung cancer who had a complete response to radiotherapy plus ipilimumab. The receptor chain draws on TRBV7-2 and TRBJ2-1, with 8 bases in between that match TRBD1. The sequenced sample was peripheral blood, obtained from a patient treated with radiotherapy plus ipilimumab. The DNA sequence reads TGTGCCAGCATACAGACAGGGGCTGTGGTAGTCAATGAGCAGTTCTTC. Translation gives CASIQTGAVVVNEQFF.